This TCR beta chain comes out of a study of human T cells and chemical hapten exposure (dated by TCRdb to 2020 to 2022). Turning to the overall study: For sensitization, 2% DPC in acetone was applied to a roughly 2 cm by roughly 2 cm area of upper inner arm skin. Throughout the roughly 23-week study period, patients were also given weekly therapeutic DPC doses on the scalp. Patch testing was performed on the upper back with Finn chambers containing 0.01% DPC, and the patch tests were scored after 6 days according to International Contact Dermatitis Research Group standards. Alopecia areata with under or over 50% scalp involvement, alopecia totalis and alopecia universalis were represented in the patient cohort, which was mostly female. Libraries were pooled for sequencing, and per-sample TCR yields varied mainly because of small differences in library volumes within the pool. This study followed changes in the peripheral blood TCR repertoire in vivo during primary and secondary sensitization of alopecia patients to the hapten diphenylcyclopropenone (DPC). Blood samples were taken from patients before sensitization (week 0) and then at 2, 6 and about 24 weeks after DPC sensitization. Blood for TCR sequencing was provided by twenty-nine alopecia patients at one to four time points (pre-sensitization, 2, 6 and 24 weeks). Overall study results and their limits: All patients had alopecia, a presumed autoimmune disease, so their immune response might differ from that of healthy individuals. Patch test score correlated positively with the number of PT1 expanded TCRs, reaching significance at thresholds 8, 16 and 32 but not at 4. DPC sensitization did not change the number of TCRs with a frequency above 1 in 1000, and there was no evidence of changes in global repertoire structure. Compared with pre-sensitization or healthy control sets, expanded TCRs formed significantly more large CDR3 similarity clusters, which is consistent with antigen-driven responses. Repeated subsampling changed both the strength of the expansion versus patch-test correlation and the threshold at which that correlation became significant.

The library was produced with RACE. TCRdb shows the sequencer as NextSeq 500. During library preparation, unique molecular identifiers were attached to individual cDNA molecules so that TCRs could be counted in a quantitative, reproducible way. For every blood RNA sample, sequencing covered both the TCR alpha and TCR beta chains. In the source study's methods: The median number of TCRs per sample was approximately 96,000, ranging from about 20,000 to 750,000. V, J and CDR3 annotation of the TCR reads was performed with the Decombinator software suite. For the PS versus PT1 abundance plots, all samples were subsampled to the same number of TCRs (28,000). TCRs were defined as expanded if absent before sensitization and observed at least eight times at the 2-week time point. The raw public data were reprocessed by TCRdb itself: fastp quality trimming at Q25, MiXCR clonotype calling, in-frame beta chains only. CDR3 protein duplicates are merged, each entry listing the most common genes and DNA. TCRdb's processing, not the study's, gives the V and J calls here. Here the sample has 340,000 or so distinct CDR3 sequences; around 7% occur a single time. Clones ranked in the top ten supply roughly 8% of the sample.

V is trimmed back by 1 base and J by 6 bases, and the junction contains 3 bases that no gene match accounts for. The CDR3 spans 14 residues, from the cysteine through the phenylalanine. Only the CDR3 DNA stays, 42 bases, in frame from base 1. The CDR1 and CDR2 encoded by the germline V gene are MGHRA and YSYEKL. Reading the label with the study, this specimen's time point is: patch test 1, 2 weeks after DPC sensitization. The sample's treatment or condition, from its label and the paper: therapeutic diphenylcyclopropenone sensitization with weekly scalp DPC. At each patch-test visit, blood was drawn before the patch test was applied. Patients were considered eligible if aged 18 to 70, diagnosed with alopecia and deemed suitable for DPC therapy, and patients were excluded if pregnant. Total RNA was extracted from unfractionated whole blood collected in Tempus Blood RNA tubes. Comments on this clonotype: Its antigen is unknown. No clone much larger than this one lies a single base away; base qualities are absent.

The sample consisted of whole blood, taken in connection with sensitization to the hapten diphenylcyclopropenone (DPC). This clonotype was sampled from a woman aged 18-35 years with alopecia areata. Some clones in this sample may be carry-over from other donors' samples. The chain was built from TRBV4-1 and TRBJ1-1; 9 bases in between match TRBD1. The DNA is as follows: TGCGCCAGCAGCCAAGTTGACAGGGGGGCTGAAGCTTTCTTT. It translates as CASSQVDRGAEAFF.